This T cell receptor beta chain derives from a study of chemoradiotherapy in HPV16-positive cancers. Profiled with immunoSEQ multiplex PCR; TCRdb holds only in-frame clones, not every one. The table shows about 22,000 clones, with roughly 89% occurring only once. The CDR3 spans 15 residues. Trimming took off 1 base at V and 0 bases at J, with 9 bases between the two ends. The germline gives CDR1 SEHNR, CDR2 FQNEAQ (reference sequence). General study findings and limits: Non-HPV-specific T cells did not expand in tumors during treatment, whereas candidate HPV-specific clones and E7-related motifs did.

On this clone itself: Its specificity is not known.

The sequence was collected from a human donor with HPV-associated anogenital cancer. The sample in question was blood, obtained from a patient who underwent chemoradiotherapy. V and J are TRBV7-9 and TRBJ1-1; possible D gene TRBD1, 5 bases. This chain's CDR3 is CASSLDEGMNTEAFF. CDR3 coding DNA: TGTGCCAGCAGCTTAGACGAGGGGATGAACACTGAAGCTTTCTTT.